The TCR beta chain described here comes from a study of blood T cells in healthy people across ages. A J-beta primer mix and a sample-barcoded 5' primer were used in a second PCR of roughly 7 to 12 cycles. A single record per CDR3 protein comes from TCRdb applying MiXCR to the 5' RACE reads. The sample yields about 780,000 distinct CDR3 sequences, 46% seen once. This CDR3 has 12 residues. Germline V gives CDR1 SGHVS, CDR2 FQNEAQ. The germline V and J ends were trimmed by 8 bases and 9 bases, with 11 bases remaining between them. Material for sequencing was blood. This receptor was identified in a man of 80 years or more in good health. V is TRBV7-8 and J is TRBJ1-6, with a weak D call TRBD1 (5 bases). In nucleotides, the CDR3 is TGTGCCAGCGCAGGGATAAGTTCACCCCTCCACTTT. Its translation: CASAGISSPLHF.